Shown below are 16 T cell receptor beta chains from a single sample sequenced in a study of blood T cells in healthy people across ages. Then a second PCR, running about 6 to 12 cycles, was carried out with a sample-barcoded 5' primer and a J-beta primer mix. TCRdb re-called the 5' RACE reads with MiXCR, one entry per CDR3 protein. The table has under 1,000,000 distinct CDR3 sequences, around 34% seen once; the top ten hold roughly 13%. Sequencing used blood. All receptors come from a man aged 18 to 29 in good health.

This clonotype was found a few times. CDR3 residues: CASSLGGAVLHF. Written as DNA, the CDR3 is TGTGCCAGCAGCTTAGGAGGGGCAGTCCTCCACTTT. This chain uses TRBV7-9 with TRBJ1-6; possibly TRBD1 for D (5 bases). Germline CDR1 reads SEHNR; CDR2 reads FQNEAQ (reference sequence). V gave up 1 base and J gave up 15 bases, with 10 bases separating them. The CDR3 runs 12 residues. Full variable domain (rest looked up from reference TRBV7-9 and TRBJ1-6): DTGVSQNPRHKITKRGQNVTFRCDPISEHNRLYWYRQTLGQGPEFLTYFQNEAQLEKSRLLSDRFSAERPKGSFSTLEIQRTEQGDSAMYLCASSLGGAVLHFGNGTRLTVT.

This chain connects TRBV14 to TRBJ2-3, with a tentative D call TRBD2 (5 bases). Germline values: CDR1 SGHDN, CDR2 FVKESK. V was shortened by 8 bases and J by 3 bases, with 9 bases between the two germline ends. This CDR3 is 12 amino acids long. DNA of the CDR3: TGTGCCAGCGACTCGGGAACAGATACGCAGTATTTT. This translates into CASDSGTDTQYF.

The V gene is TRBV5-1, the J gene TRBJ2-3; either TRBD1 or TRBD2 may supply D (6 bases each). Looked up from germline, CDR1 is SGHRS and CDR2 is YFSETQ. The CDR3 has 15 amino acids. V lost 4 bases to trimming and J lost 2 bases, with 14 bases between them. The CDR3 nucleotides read TGCGCCAGCAGCGATCGGGGGCCCCACACAGATACGCAGTATTTT. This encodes CASSDRGPHTDTQYF.

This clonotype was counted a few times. The CDR3, as DNA: TGTGCCAGCAGCCCGTTTTTGGAGACCCAGTACTTC. Its protein is CASSPFLETQYF. The chain combines TRBV7-8 with TRBJ2-5; the D is unclear. V was shortened by 5 bases and J by 5 bases, with 9 bases between the two germline ends. This CDR3 comprises 12 residues. Germline CDR1 reads SGHVS; CDR2 reads FQNEAQ.

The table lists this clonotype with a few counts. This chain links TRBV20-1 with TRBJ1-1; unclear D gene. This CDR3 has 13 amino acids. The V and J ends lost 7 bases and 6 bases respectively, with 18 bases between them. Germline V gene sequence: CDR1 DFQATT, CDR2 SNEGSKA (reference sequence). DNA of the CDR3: TGCAGTGTGCCACTACCGATGTTCTCTGAAGCTTTCTTT. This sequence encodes CSVPLPMFSEAFF.

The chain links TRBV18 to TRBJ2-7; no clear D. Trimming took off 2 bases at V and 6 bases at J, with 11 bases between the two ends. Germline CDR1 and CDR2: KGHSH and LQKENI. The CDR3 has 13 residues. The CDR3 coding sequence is TGTGCCAGCTCACCATCAGGCCAGCCCGAGCAGTACTTC. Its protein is CASSPSGQPEQYF.

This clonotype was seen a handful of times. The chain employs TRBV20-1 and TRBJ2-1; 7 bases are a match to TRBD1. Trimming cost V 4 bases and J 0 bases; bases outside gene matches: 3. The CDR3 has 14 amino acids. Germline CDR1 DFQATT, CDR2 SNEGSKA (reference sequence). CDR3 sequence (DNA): TGCAGTGCTACCGGGACAGACTCCTACAATGAGCAGTTCTTC. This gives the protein CSATGTDSYNEQFF.

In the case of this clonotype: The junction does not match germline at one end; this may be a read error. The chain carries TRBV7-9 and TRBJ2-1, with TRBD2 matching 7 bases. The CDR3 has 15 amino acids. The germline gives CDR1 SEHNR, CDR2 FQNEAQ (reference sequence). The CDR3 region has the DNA TGTGCCAGCAGCCCCCGACTAGCCCAATACAATGAGAAGTTCTTC. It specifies CASSPRLAQYNEKFF.

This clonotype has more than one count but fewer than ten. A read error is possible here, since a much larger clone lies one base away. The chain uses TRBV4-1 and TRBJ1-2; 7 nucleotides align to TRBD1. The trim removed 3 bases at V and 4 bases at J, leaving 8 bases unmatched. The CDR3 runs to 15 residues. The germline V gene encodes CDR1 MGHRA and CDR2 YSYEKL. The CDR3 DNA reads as TGCGCCAGCAGCCAGGGGAGACAGGGCGGCTATGGCTACACCTTC. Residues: CASSQGRQGGYGYTF.

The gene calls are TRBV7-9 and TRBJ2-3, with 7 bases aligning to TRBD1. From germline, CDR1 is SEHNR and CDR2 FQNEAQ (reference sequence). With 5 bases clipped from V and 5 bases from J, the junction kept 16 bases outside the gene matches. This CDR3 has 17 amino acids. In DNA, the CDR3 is TGTGCCAGCAGCCCCGGGACAGCGAAGTCCCAAGGAGATACGCAGTATTTT. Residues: CASSPGTAKSQGDTQYF.

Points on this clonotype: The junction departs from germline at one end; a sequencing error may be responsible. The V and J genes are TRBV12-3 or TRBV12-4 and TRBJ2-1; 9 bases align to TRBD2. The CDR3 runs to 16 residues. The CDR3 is CASSLAGGRAYHEQFF. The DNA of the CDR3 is TGTGCCAGCAGTTTAGCGGGCGGGAGGGCCTACCATGAGCAGTTCTTC.

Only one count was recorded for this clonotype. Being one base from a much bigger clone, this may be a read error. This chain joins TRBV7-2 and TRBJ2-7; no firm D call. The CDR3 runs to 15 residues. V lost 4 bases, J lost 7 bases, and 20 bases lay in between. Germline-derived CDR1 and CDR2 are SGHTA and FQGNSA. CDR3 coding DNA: TGTGCCAGCAGCTACGACCCGAGCTCCTACAATGAGCAGTACTTC. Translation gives CASSYDPSSYNEQYF. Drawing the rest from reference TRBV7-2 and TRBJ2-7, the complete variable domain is GAGVSQSPSNKVTEKGKDVELRCDPISGHTALYWYRQSLGQGLEFLIYFQGNSAPDKSGLPSDRFSAERTGGSVSTLTIQRTQQEDSAVYLCASSYDPSSYNEQYFGPGTRLTVT.

CDR3 bases: TGTGCCAGTAGTCCACAGGACCAAGAGACCCAGTACTTC. Its translation: CASSPQDQETQYF. The J gene is TRBJ2-5, the V gene TRBV19; D may be TRBD1 (5 bases). Germline loops: CDR1 LNHDA, CDR2 SQIVND (reference sequence). The length of the CDR3 is 13 residues. V was clipped by 5 bases and J by 0 bases, with 7 bases between them.

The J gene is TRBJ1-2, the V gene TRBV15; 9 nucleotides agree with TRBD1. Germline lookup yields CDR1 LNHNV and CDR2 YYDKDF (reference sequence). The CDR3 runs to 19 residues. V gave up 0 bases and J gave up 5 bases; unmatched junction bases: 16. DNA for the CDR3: TGTGCCACCAGCAGAGATATCCCGGGACAGGGTCCATTTGGTTATGGCTACACCTTC. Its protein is CATSRDIPGQGPFGYGYTF.

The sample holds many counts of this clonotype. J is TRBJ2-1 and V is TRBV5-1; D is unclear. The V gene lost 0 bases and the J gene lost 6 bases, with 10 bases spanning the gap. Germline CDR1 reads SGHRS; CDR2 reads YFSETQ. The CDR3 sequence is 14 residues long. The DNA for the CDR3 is TGCGCCAGCAGCTTGGCCCCCCTTAGCAATGAGCAGTTCTTC. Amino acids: CASSLAPLSNEQFF. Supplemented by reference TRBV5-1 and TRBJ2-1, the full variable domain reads KAGVTQTPRYLIKTRGQQVTLSCSPISGHRSVSWYQQTPGQGLQFLFEYFSETQRNKGNFPGRFSGRQFSNSRSEMNVSTLELGDSALYLCASSLAPLSNEQFFGPGTRLTVL.

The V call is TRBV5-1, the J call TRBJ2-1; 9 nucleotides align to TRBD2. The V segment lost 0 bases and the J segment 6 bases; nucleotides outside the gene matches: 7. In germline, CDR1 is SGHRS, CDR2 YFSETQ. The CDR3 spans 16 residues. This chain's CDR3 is CASSLGVAGEFNEQFF. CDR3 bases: TGCGCCAGCAGCTTGGGGGTAGCGGGGGAGTTCAATGAGCAGTTCTTC.